These T cell receptor beta chains were read from a single sample in a study of cytomegalovirus exposure and HLA in healthy donors. Using immunoSEQ multiplex PCR, the repertoire was profiled, and TCRdb retains in-frame clones only, with some absent. In the table there are 150,000 to 180,000 clones, about 82% of which are singletons. Sequences were obtained from PBMCs. These receptors came from a human donor in good health. Both conserved end residues are part of each CDR3. Fields, in order: D gene, J gene, clone size, V gene, CDR3 protein, CDR3 DNA. A D gene is named only where the DNA matches it firmly. The listing skips clone size in some rows; elsewhere it reads once, few, many or a size class.

d_call: -; j_call: TRBJ2-3; clone_size: -; v_call: TRBV9; cdr3_aa: CASVSSASPDTQYF; cdr3_nt: TGTGCCAGCGTCTCCAGCGCATCTCCAGATACGCAGTATTTT
d_call: TRBD2; j_call: TRBJ2-7; clone_size: -; v_call: TRBV27; cdr3_aa: CASSSLAGGRYEQYF; cdr3_nt: TGTGCCAGCAGTTCACTAGCGGGAGGAAGATACGAGCAGTACTTC
d_call: TRBD1; j_call: TRBJ2-7; clone_size: -; v_call: TRBV2; cdr3_aa: CASSVGQGAPYEQYF; cdr3_nt: TGTGCCAGCAGTGTGGGACAGGGGGCCCCCTACGAGCAGTACTTC
d_call: TRBD1; j_call: TRBJ1-5; clone_size: -; v_call: TRBV5-6; cdr3_aa: CASSFMTGGGQPQHF; cdr3_nt: TGTGCCAGCAGCTTTATGACAGGGGGCGGTCAGCCCCAGCATTTT
d_call: TRBD2; j_call: TRBJ2-2; clone_size: -; v_call: TRBV27; cdr3_aa: CASKLTWRGNRRGELFF; cdr3_nt: TGTGCCAGCAAATTGACGTGGCGGGGGAATCGCCGCGGGGAGCTGTTTTTT
d_call: -; j_call: TRBJ1-1; clone_size: -; v_call: TRBV7-2; cdr3_aa: CASSRGQMNTEAFF; cdr3_nt: TGTGCCAGCAGCCGTGGACAGATGAACACTGAAGCTTTCTTT
d_call: TRBD2; j_call: TRBJ2-3; clone_size: -; v_call: TRBV29-1; cdr3_aa: CSVATEMTSGGDTQYF; cdr3_nt: TGCAGCGTCGCTACCGAAATGACTAGCGGTGGAGATACGCAGTATTTT
d_call: TRBD1; j_call: TRBJ1-2; clone_size: few; v_call: TRBV7-9; cdr3_aa: CASSIRGLGYTF; cdr3_nt: TGTGCCAGCAGCATTAGGGGGCTTGGCTACACCTTC
d_call: -; j_call: TRBJ1-2; clone_size: -; v_call: TRBV7-3; cdr3_aa: CASSLAGFGYTF; cdr3_nt: TGTGCCAGCAGCTTAGCTGGCTTCGGCTACACCTTC
d_call: -; j_call: TRBJ2-3; clone_size: -; v_call: TRBV10-3; cdr3_aa: CAISSVTTGYTQYF; cdr3_nt: TGTGCCATCAGTTCGGTCACCACCGGGTATACGCAGTATTTT
d_call: TRBD2; j_call: TRBJ2-5; clone_size: -; v_call: TRBV6-1; cdr3_aa: CASSDRTSGRTFQETQYF; cdr3_nt: TGTGCCAGCAGTGATAGGACTAGCGGGAGGACCTTTCAAGAGACCCAGTACTTC
d_call: -; j_call: TRBJ2-7; clone_size: -; v_call: TRBV7-2; cdr3_aa: CASSLSPRGSSYEQYF; cdr3_nt: TGTGCCAGCAGCTTAAGCCCCCGTGGGAGCTCCTACGAGCAGTACTTC
d_call: TRBD1; j_call: TRBJ1-4; clone_size: -; v_call: TRBV4-1; cdr3_aa: CASSQVVTRGPNEKLFF; cdr3_nt: TGCGCCAGCAGCCAAGTTGTGACGAGGGGGCCGAATGAAAAACTGTTTTTT
d_call: -; j_call: TRBJ1-6; clone_size: -; v_call: TRBV19; cdr3_aa: CASSSGVLSSPLHF; cdr3_nt: TGTGCCAGTAGTTCAGGGGTCTTAAGTTCACCCCTCCACTTT
d_call: -; j_call: TRBJ1-4; clone_size: -; v_call: TRBV2; cdr3_aa: CASNGWGGAAATNEKLFF; cdr3_nt: TGTGCCAGCAACGGTTGGGGGGGGGCGGCCGCAACTAATGAAAAACTGTTTTTT
d_call: -; j_call: TRBJ2-1; clone_size: -; v_call: TRBV7-2; cdr3_aa: CASSSGGFGGGGNEQFF; cdr3_nt: TGTGCCAGCAGCTCGGGGGGTTTTGGTGGGGGCGGCAATGAGCAGTTCTTC
d_call: -; j_call: TRBJ2-2; clone_size: -; v_call: TRBV13; cdr3_aa: CASSVRQHSNTGELFF; cdr3_nt: TGTGCCAGCAGCGTCAGACAGCATTCGAACACCGGGGAGCTGTTTTTT
d_call: TRBD2; j_call: TRBJ2-1; clone_size: -; v_call: TRBV27; cdr3_aa: CASRPPGLGSYNEQFF; cdr3_nt: TGTGCCAGCCGTCCTCCGGGACTAGGCTCCTACAATGAGCAGTTCTTC
d_call: -; j_call: TRBJ2-7; clone_size: -; v_call: TRBV27; cdr3_aa: CASSFRERNYEQYF; cdr3_nt: TGTGCCAGCAGTTTTCGGGAGCGGAACTACGAGCAGTACTTC
d_call: -; j_call: TRBJ1-5; clone_size: once; v_call: TRBV28; cdr3_aa: CASSLFIFPGGNQPQHF; cdr3_nt: TGTGCCAGCAGTTTATTTATCTTCCCCGGGGGTAATCAGCCCCAGCATTTT
d_call: -; j_call: TRBJ2-7; clone_size: -; v_call: TRBV18; cdr3_aa: CASSPLTGSLDEQYF; cdr3_nt: TGTGCCAGCTCACCCCTCACGGGAAGTTTGGACGAGCAGTACTTC
d_call: TRBD2; j_call: TRBJ2-5; clone_size: -; v_call: TRBV29-1; cdr3_aa: CSVDLFQRGLGETQYF; cdr3_nt: TGCAGCGTTGATTTATTCCAGCGGGGGCTGGGCGAGACCCAGTACTTC